A single sample gave rise to the 32 T cell receptor beta chains below, sequenced in a study of blood T cell repertoires in COVID-19. Sequenced by immunoSEQ multiplex PCR; TCRdb stores in-frame clones only, minus some. Here the sample spans 70,000 to 85,000 clones, over 75% being singletons. The sample comprised peripheral blood. The source is a man aged 80 or over with acute or convalescent COVID-19.

The chain links TRBV19 to TRBJ1-2, with D perhaps matching TRBD1 (5 bases). The germline gives CDR1 LNHDA, CDR2 SQIVND (reference sequence). V was cut by 5 bases and J by 8 bases, with 24 bases left in between. The CDR3 contains 16 residues. The CDR3 DNA reads as TGTGCCAGTAGTCCCAGAACTGGGCAGGGCATGATCGGCTACACCTTC. It codes for CASSPRTGQGMIGYTF.

The rearrangement links TRBV3-1 (or the pseudogene TRBV3-2) to TRBJ1-1, with TRBD1 identical over 10 bases. Germline values: CDR1 LGHDT, CDR2 YNNKEL (reference sequence). The CDR3 consists of 16 residues. The J segment lost 6 bases and the V segment lost 4 bases, leaving 11 bases of the junction unmatched. The CDR3 region has the DNA TGTGCCAGCAGCCCCCATCTGGGACAGGGGTTCGCTGAAGCTTTCTTT. It yields the protein CASSPHLGQGFAEAFF.

V gene TRBV19 combines with J gene TRBJ1-4, with 10 bases identical to TRBD1. CDR1 and CDR2 (germline): LNHDA, SQIVND (reference sequence). The CDR3 contains 15 residues. J lost 7 bases, V lost 2 bases, and 4 bases had no gene match. CDR3 loop: CASSIRQGASEKLFF. The CDR3 DNA sequence: TGTGCCAGTAGTATAAGACAGGGGGCGTCTGAAAAACTGTTTTTT.

This clone was found once. The V and J genes are TRBV14 and TRBJ1-3; 8 positions agree with TRBD1. Germline CDR1 SGHDN, CDR2 FVKESK. Unmatched junction bases numbered 3, after V lost 4 bases and J lost 4 bases. The CDR3 covers 14 residues. CDR3 sequence: CASSPTGAGNTIYF. The CDR3 DNA reads as TGTGCCAGCAGCCCGACAGGGGCCGGAAACACCATATATTTT.

The chain links TRBV6-5 to TRBJ1-6; D is unresolved. Trimming took 2 bases from V and 0 from J, leaving 5 bases between them. Germline lookup yields CDR1 MNHEY and CDR2 SVGAGI. This CDR3 has 15 amino acids. CDR3 amino acids: CASSYRSSYNSPLHF. The CDR3 DNA follows: TGTGCCAGCAGTTACAGGAGCTCCTATAATTCACCCCTCCACTTT.

The genes are TRBV12-3 or TRBV12-4 and TRBJ1-1; 8 bases line up with TRBD1. The CDR3 length is 13 residues. After removal of 6 bases from V and 5 bases from J, the junction contained 5 bases not matched to a gene. As DNA, the CDR3 is TGTGCCAGCAGAACAGGGGGGGTTACTGAAGCTTTCTTT. This codes for CASRTGGVTEAFF.

The chain recombines TRBV5-1 with TRBJ2-2; the match to TRBD2 covers 10 bases. V shed 3 bases, J shed 0 bases, and the junction held 5 bases outside the gene matches. From germline, CDR1 is SGHRS and CDR2 YFSETQ. This CDR3 region has 17 residues. The CDR3 nucleotides are TGCGCCAGCAGCTATCGGACTAGCGGACCGAACACCGGGGAGCTGTTTTTT. Translation gives CASSYRTSGPNTGELFF.

The count of this clone is one. V and J are TRBV5-1 and TRBJ1-4, with 7 bases matching TRBD1. With V trimmed by 4 bases and J by 7 bases, 7 bases remained unmatched. The CDR3 consists of 14 residues. Germline V CDR1 and CDR2: SGHRS, YFSETQ. The CDR3 is CASSAGGNGEKLFF. CDR3 in DNA: TGCGCCAGCAGCGCAGGGGGAAATGGTGAAAAACTGTTTTTT.

This rearrangement joins TRBV4-1 to TRBJ1-4; TRBD1 might be the D (5 bases). V was pared by 4 bases and J by 0 bases, with 12 bases between. Germline V gene lookup returns CDR1 MGHRA and CDR2 YSYEKL. This CDR3 has 16 amino acids. This chain's CDR3 is CASSPGPEATNEKLFF. In DNA, the CDR3 is TGCGCCAGCAGCCCAGGGCCAGAAGCAACTAATGAAAAACTGTTTTTT.

CDR3 DNA sequence: TGTGCTAGTGGTAGAGATGAGCAGTTCTTC. It is translated as CASGRDEQFF. This chain links TRBV12-5 with TRBJ2-1, with D uncertain. The CDR3 runs to 10 residues. Germline CDR1 is LGHNT and CDR2 is FRNRAP. Trimming shortened V by 5 bases and J by 8 bases, and 4 bases separated the two germline ends.

V and J are TRBV24-1 and TRBJ2-3, with 7 bases identical to TRBD2. CDR1 KGHDR and CDR2 SFDVKD come from the germline V gene. The CDR3 runs 14 residues. The V gene end was trimmed by 3 bases and the J gene end by 4 bases; junction bases not matched to a gene: 3. The CDR3 protein is CATSDPAGPDTQYF. CDR3 DNA: TGTGCCACCAGTGATCCAGCGGGGCCAGATACGCAGTATTTT.

The rearrangement joins TRBV2 to TRBJ1-2; the D gene is possibly TRBD1 (5 bases). V gave up 2 bases and J gave up 8 bases, with 18 bases separating them. The germline CDR1 and CDR2 sequences are SNHLY and FYNNEI. The CDR3 is 15 amino acids. CDR3 bases: TGTGCCAGCAGTGAAAACGGCGGGGGTTTTTGGGGCTACACCTTC. Protein sequence: CASSENGGGFWGYTF. The entire variable domain, with the rest obtained from reference TRBV2 and TRBJ1-2, is as follows: EPEVTQTPSHQVTQMGQEVILRCVPISNHLYFYWYRQILGQKVEFLVSFYNNEISEKSEIFDDQFSVERPDGSNFTLKIRSTKLEDSAMYFCASSENGGGFWGYTFGSGTRLTVV.

The chain joins TRBV2 to TRBJ1-4, with a tentative D call TRBD1 (5 bases). The germline V gene encodes CDR1 SNHLY and CDR2 FYNNEI. With 3 bases removed from V and 0 bases from J, the gap between germline ends came to 8 bases. The CDR3 has 15 residues. The CDR3 loop is CASSDGGATNEKLFF. The DNA of the CDR3 is TGTGCCAGCAGTGACGGGGGGGCAACTAATGAAAAACTGTTTTTT.

The genes are TRBV5-1 and TRBJ2-3, with 9 bases aligning to TRBD1. J lost 5 bases, V lost 2 bases, and 6 bases had no gene match. CDR3 size: 15 residues. Germline lookup yields CDR1 SGHRS and CDR2 YFSETQ. The CDR3 protein is CASSFTGGGIDTQYF. The CDR3 coding sequence is TGCGCCAGCAGCTTTACAGGGGGCGGGATAGATACGCAGTATTTT.

This chain connects TRBV19 to TRBJ1-2, with 7 positions matching TRBD1. The CDR3 contains 14 residues. V was pared by 3 bases and J by 4 bases, with 5 bases of the junction left unmatched. The germline CDR1 and CDR2 sequences are LNHDA and SQIVND (reference sequence). CDR3 loop: CASSIGRGTYGYTF. Here the CDR3 DNA reads TGTGCCAGTAGTATTGGCAGGGGGACCTATGGCTACACCTTC.

CDR3 coding DNA: TGCGCCAGCAGCCCTGCGCGGGGACAGGGCTACGAGCAGTACTTC. Its protein is CASSPARGQGYEQYF. V usage is TRBV4-1 and J usage is TRBJ2-7; 9 bases align to TRBD1. The germline V gene has CDR1 MGHRA and CDR2 YSYEKL. V shed 4 bases and J 3 bases; nucleotides not matched to a gene: 7. There are 15 residues in the CDR3.

In the case of this clone: Other DNA variants within this sample encode the same CDR3. The V and J genes are TRBV2 and TRBJ2-2; tentative D call: TRBD1 (5 bases). The germline V gene has CDR1 SNHLY and CDR2 FYNNEI. The CDR3 is 14 amino acids. Trimming took off 6 bases at V and 0 bases at J, with 8 bases between the two ends. As DNA, the CDR3 is TGTGCCAGCAGAGCAGGGACGAACACCGGGGAGCTGTTTTTT. This sequence encodes CASRAGTNTGELFF. The full variable domain, completed using reference TRBV2 and TRBJ2-2, is EPEVTQTPSHQVTQMGQEVILRCVPISNHLYFYWYRQILGQKVEFLVSFYNNEISEKSEIFDDQFSVERPDGSNFTLKIRSTKLEDSAMYFCASRAGTNTGELFFGEGSRLTVL.

CDR3 DNA: TGTGCCAGCAGTTACTCCTACAATGAGCAGTTCTTC. Translation: CASSYSYNEQFF. The genes are TRBV5-5 and TRBJ2-1; D gene ambiguous. This CDR3 has 12 amino acids. V dropped 5 bases and J dropped 0 bases, with 3 bases sitting between them. The germline V gene encodes CDR1 SGHKS and CDR2 YYEKEE (reference sequence).

A single count supports this clone. The CDR3 DNA sequence: TGTGCCAGCAGCCAGGGGGCTTTGGCTGGAAACACCATATATTTT. Translated, it gives CASSQGALAGNTIYF. The chain couples TRBV9 to TRBJ1-3, with TRBD1 matching over 8 bases. The CDR3 runs 15 residues. Germline V CDR1 and CDR2: SGDLS, YYNGEE. Trimming cost V 4 bases and J 2 bases; bases outside gene matches: 5.

The rearrangement joins TRBV5-1 to TRBJ2-7; 10 bases are a match to TRBD1. This CDR3 has 15 residues. Per the germline V gene, CDR1 is SGHRS and CDR2 is YFSETQ. After removal of 4 bases from V and 7 bases from J, the junction contained 11 bases not matched to a gene. This chain's CDR3 is CASSPLGTGDGEQYF. CDR3 bases: TGCGCCAGCAGCCCACTAGGGACAGGGGATGGGGAGCAGTACTTC.

The V call is TRBV19, the J call TRBJ2-1; the match to TRBD2 covers 11 bases. The V segment lost 1 base and the J segment 3 bases; nucleotides outside the gene matches: 5. CDR3 length: 17 residues. CDR1 LNHDA and CDR2 SQIVND come from the germline V gene (reference sequence). In nucleotides, the CDR3 is TGTGCCAGTAGTATAGGCCCCGGGACTAGCGGCTACAATGAGCAGTTCTTC. Translated: CASSIGPGTSGYNEQFF.

The chain combines TRBV20-1 with TRBJ1-5; D perhaps matches TRBD1 (5 bases). Germline CDR1 and CDR2: DFQATT and SNEGSKA (reference sequence). V lost 3 bases, J lost 0 bases, and 15 bases lay in between. CDR3 size: 16 residues. In nucleotides, the CDR3 is TGCAGTGCTAGTTCGGTCAGGGATGGTAGCAATCAGCCCCAGCATTTT. As protein: CSASSVRDGSNQPQHF.

V gene TRBV18 combines with J gene TRBJ1-2, with 7 bases identical to TRBD1. V lost 0 bases and J lost 3; bases outside the gene matches: 7. CDR3 size: 16 residues. The germline CDR1 and CDR2 sequences are KGHSH and LQKENI. The CDR3 region is CASSPPGVGGHYGYTF. CDR3 coding DNA: TGTGCCAGCTCACCACCCGGGGTAGGGGGCCACTATGGCTACACCTTC.

This chain uses TRBV6-4 with TRBJ1-2, with D possibly being TRBD1 (6 bases). This CDR3 region has 14 residues. Per germline, CDR1 MRHNA and CDR2 SNTAGT. V was pared by 9 bases and J by 2 bases, with 16 bases between. The CDR3 DNA reads TGTGCCAGGAGGGGCTCGCAGGGGAACTATGGCTACACCTTC. Residues: CARRGSQGNYGYTF.

The genes are TRBV5-1 and TRBJ1-2; no clear D gene. This CDR3 has 13 residues. The germline V gene encodes CDR1 SGHRS and CDR2 YFSETQ. V was clipped by 2 bases and J by 3 bases, with 8 bases between them. This chain's CDR3 is CASSLGRDYGYTF. CDR3 DNA: TGCGCCAGCAGCTTAGGGAGGGACTATGGCTACACCTTC.

The chain employs TRBV4-1 and TRBJ1-5; 8 nucleotides line up with TRBD1. V was clipped by 4 bases and J by 7 bases; unmatched bases: 12. Per the germline V gene, CDR1 is MGHRA and CDR2 is YSYEKL. This CDR3 is built from 16 residues. The CDR3 region has the DNA TGCGCCAGCAGCCCGGGAGGACAGGGAGGGGTACAGCCCCAGCATTTT. It is translated as CASSPGGQGGVQPQHF.

The chain recombines TRBV5-5 with TRBJ2-7; D is unclear. The CDR3 extends over 12 amino acids. Trimming cost V 4 bases and J 6 bases, with 11 bases left between them. The germline CDR1 and CDR2 sequences are SGHKS and YYEKEE (reference sequence). The CDR3 reads CASSTMFGEQYF. CDR3 coding DNA: TGTGCCAGCAGCACCATGTTCGGCGAGCAGTACTTC.

V and J are TRBV13 and TRBJ1-1, with a weak D call TRBD1 (5 bases). V was shortened by 1 base and J by 11 bases, with 17 bases between the two germline ends. Germline values: CDR1 PRHDT, CDR2 FYEKMQ (reference sequence). The CDR3 is 14 residues long. CDR3 loop: CASSLAATAGKAFF. The DNA of the CDR3 is TGTGCCAGCAGCTTAGCCGCGACAGCCGGTAAGGCTTTCTTT.

The chain is built from TRBV6-5 and TRBJ1-1; 11 positions match TRBD1. Unmatched junction bases numbered 7, after V lost 7 bases and J lost 3 bases. Germline CDR1 reads MNHEY; CDR2 reads SVGAGI. This CDR3 contains 15 residues. The CDR3 DNA reads TGTGCCAGCACCGGACAGGGGGCCTCGGACACTGAAGCTTTCTTT. Protein sequence: CASTGQGASDTEAFF.

This clone was counted a few times. The chain has TRBV6-1 and TRBJ1-2; 8 positions match TRBD1. The CDR3 sequence is 15 residues long. Germline assignment: CDR1 MNHNS and CDR2 SASEGT. J was trimmed by 6 bases and V by 2 bases; bases with no gene match: 8. In DNA form, the CDR3 reads TGTGCCAGCAGTGAAAAAGGACAGGGCAATAATGGCTACACCTTC. Amino acid sequence: CASSEKGQGNNGYTF.

The chain combines TRBV5-6 with TRBJ1-5; D is undetermined. Trimming pared 2 bases from V and 6 bases from J, leaving 12 bases between. This CDR3 is 14 amino acids long. From germline, CDR1 is SGHDT and CDR2 YYEEEE. The CDR3 DNA is TGTGCCAGCAGCTTCGGAGGGAATAGTCAGCCCCAGCATTTT. It is translated as CASSFGGNSQPQHF.

The table lists this clone with a few counts. J is TRBJ2-7 and V is TRBV3-1 (or the pseudogene TRBV3-2), with D unresolved. Per the germline V gene, CDR1 is LGHDT and CDR2 is YNNKEL (reference sequence). V gave up 1 base and J gave up 3 bases, with 10 bases separating them. CDR3 length equals 14 residues. CDR3 coding DNA: TGTGCCAGCAGCCAAGGAACAGTCGGCTACGAGCAGTACTTC. Protein: CASSQGTVGYEQYF.